The 19 T cell receptor beta chains in this list originate from one sample, sequenced in a study of blood T cell repertoires in COVID-19. Measured with immunoSEQ multiplex PCR; TCRdb has only the in-frame clones, and not every one. The sample includes around 700,000 clones, about 87% of them seen just once. Sequencing was carried out using peripheral blood. These receptor sequences come from a woman aged 18-29 years with acute or convalescent COVID-19.

This clone was detected only a few times. This rearrangement joins TRBV7-2 to TRBJ2-7, with 8 bases that match TRBD2. Unmatched junction bases numbered 5, after V lost 5 bases and J lost 2 bases. This CDR3 region has 14 residues. Per germline, CDR1 SGHTA and CDR2 FQGNSA. CDR3 in amino acids: CASSARGGPYEQYF. The CDR3 nucleotides are TGTGCCAGCAGCGCACGGGGGGGCCCCTACGAGCAGTACTTC.

The chain is built from TRBV23-1 and TRBJ1-5; tentatively, D is TRBD1 (6 bases). TRBV23-1 is noted as an ORF with a role that remains uncertain. V was pared by 8 bases and J by 4 bases, with 15 bases between. The CDR3 runs to 14 residues. CDR3 region: CASPGEGENQPQHF. The CDR3 DNA is TGCGCCAGCCCCGGGGAGGGGGAGAATCAGCCCCAGCATTTT.

This chain joins TRBV29-1 and TRBJ1-2, with D unclear. From germline, CDR1 is SQVTM and CDR2 ANQGSEA. V lost 7 bases and J lost 4, with 10 bases in between. The CDR3 is made up of 11 amino acids. CDR3 loop: CSAKGVYGYTF. For the CDR3, the DNA is TGCAGCGCAAAGGGAGTCTATGGCTACACCTTC.

V gene TRBV7-6 combines with J gene TRBJ2-7, with TRBD1 matching over 7 bases. Germline V gene lookup returns CDR1 SGHVS and CDR2 FNYEAQ. With V trimmed by 4 bases and J by 5 bases, 5 bases remained unmatched. The CDR3 extends over 13 amino acids. The CDR3 nucleotides are TGTGCCAGCAGCTCAACAGGGGACGACGAGCAGTACTTC. Protein sequence: CASSSTGDDEQYF.

J is TRBJ1-2 and V is TRBV3-1 (or the pseudogene TRBV3-2), with D possibly being TRBD1 (6 bases). The V gene's germline CDR1 is LGHDT and CDR2 YNNKEL (reference sequence). CDR3 length equals 15 residues. With 0 bases removed from V and 4 bases from J, the gap between germline ends came to 12 bases. The CDR3 DNA reads as TGTGCCAGCAGCCAAGATGGGCCAGGGGCCTATGGCTACACCTTC. Its protein product is CASSQDGPGAYGYTF.

The DNA of the CDR3 is TGCAGCCATCATATCGCGGACAGGGGAGACACTGAAGCTTTCTTT. Translated, it gives CSHHIADRGDTEAFF. The chain couples TRBV29-1 to TRBJ1-1, with 9 bases identical to TRBD1. The junction had 13 bases not matched to a gene; V was cut back by 8 bases and J by 3 bases. The germline V gene has CDR1 SQVTM and CDR2 ANQGSEA. The CDR3 is made up of 15 amino acids.

In its sample, this clone was seen a few times. V is TRBV19 and J is TRBJ1-5; 7 bases align to TRBD1. In germline, CDR1 is LNHDA, CDR2 SQIVND (reference sequence). V was clipped by 3 bases and J by 7 bases; unmatched bases: 6. The CDR3 contains 14 residues. This CDR3 reads CASSIRQGKQPQHF. The CDR3 nucleotides are TGTGCCAGTAGTATTAGACAGGGAAAACAGCCCCAGCATTTT.

This sequence joins TRBV5-6 and TRBJ2-7; 8 bases fit TRBD1. Germline-derived CDR1 and CDR2 are SGHDT and YYEEEE. V dropped 4 bases and J dropped 4; count of bases not matched to a gene: 10. The CDR3 totals 15 residues. CDR3 sequence: CASSNRDRTIYEQYF. The CDR3 DNA is TGTGCCAGCAGCAACCGGGACAGGACAATTTACGAGCAGTACTTC.

Points on this clone: This CDR3 is also generated by other DNA sequences in the sample. The chain joins TRBV9 to TRBJ2-3, with 7 nucleotides matching TRBD2. V shed 2 bases and J 6 bases; nucleotides not matched to a gene: 6. The CDR3 spans 14 residues. CDR1 and CDR2 (germline): SGDLS, YYNGEE. The CDR3 protein is CASSVTSSTDTQYF. In DNA form, the CDR3 reads TGTGCCAGCAGCGTGACTAGCTCCACGGATACGCAGTATTTT.

The V gene is TRBV11-2, the J gene TRBJ2-2; no clear D. The CDR3 covers 15 residues. Germline assignment: CDR1 SGHAT and CDR2 FQNNGV. Between the trimmed V and J ends, which lost 3 bases and 1 base, there was a span of 9 bases. CDR3 nucleotide sequence: TGTGCCAGCAGCTTGGGCAGACAGAACACCGGGGAGCTGTTTTTT. It is translated as CASSLGRQNTGELFF. The entire variable domain, with the rest obtained from reference TRBV11-2 and TRBJ2-2, is as follows: EAGVAQSPRYKIIEKRQSVAFWCNPISGHATLYWYQQILGQGPKLLIQFQNNGVVDDSQLPKDRFSAERLKGVDSTLKIQPAKLEDSAVYLCASSLGRQNTGELFFGEGSRLTVL.

The chain uses TRBV27 and TRBJ1-2; 11 nucleotides align to TRBD1. CDR1 is MNHEY and CDR2 is SMNVEV in the germline V gene (reference sequence). The CDR3 runs to 16 residues. Trimming removed 5 bases from V and 4 bases from J; junction bases left unmatched: 9. In DNA form, the CDR3 reads TGTGCCAGCAGTCTGGGACAGGGGGTTAGGGGCTATGGCTACACCTTC. Its translation: CASSLGQGVRGYGYTF.

This chain connects TRBV21-1 to TRBJ2-2; whether TRBD1, the table's D call, matches the DNA was not checked. TRBV21-1 is termed a pseudogene. The CDR3 totals 17 residues. CDR3 sequence (DNA): TGTGCCAGCAGCAAAGCTGGCCAGGGGTCGGACACCGGGGAGCTGTTTTTT. Translated: CASSKAGQGSDTGELFF.

The chain couples TRBV24-1 to TRBJ2-1; 8 bases match TRBD1. The CDR3 sequence is 14 residues long. Germline values: CDR1 KGHDR, CDR2 SFDVKD. The junction had 6 bases not matched to a gene; V was cut back by 8 bases and J by 4 bases. The CDR3 DNA sequence: TGTGCCACCAAAGGACAGGGCAAATACAATGAGCAGTTCTTC. It translates to CATKGQGKYNEQFF.

The gene calls are TRBV7-9 and TRBJ2-1, with 10 bases aligning to TRBD2. This CDR3 comprises 16 residues. Germline-derived CDR1 and CDR2 are SEHNR and FQNEAQ (reference sequence). V shed 3 bases, J shed 7 bases, and the junction held 9 bases outside the gene matches. The CDR3 bases are TGTGCCAGCAGCTTGCTAGCGGGGGCCGGGGGGAATGAGCAGTTCTTC. It specifies CASSLLAGAGGNEQFF.

The rearrangement links TRBV7-9 to TRBJ1-1; D might be TRBD1 (6 bases). The CDR3 runs 15 residues. CDR1 and CDR2 from the germline V gene are SEHNR and FQNEAQ (reference sequence). Deletions cut 2 bases from V and 8 bases from J, with 18 bases between. CDR3 coding DNA: TGTGCCAGCAGCTTAATTAGGGCTAACCAGGGGGAAGCTTTCTTT. Amino acid sequence: CASSLIRANQGEAFF.

The chain uses TRBV7-2 and TRBJ1-2; a possible D gene is TRBD1 (6 bases). Germline loops: CDR1 SGHTA, CDR2 FQGNSA. V was clipped by 4 bases and J by 8 bases, with 20 bases between them. The CDR3 sequence is 15 residues long. The CDR3 sequence: CASSSPGTPLWGYTF. DNA for the CDR3: TGTGCCAGCAGCTCCCCCGGGACACCCCTGTGGGGCTACACCTTC.

The chain combines TRBV19 with TRBJ1-2; D is possibly TRBD1 (6 bases). Per the germline V gene, CDR1 is LNHDA and CDR2 is SQIVND (reference sequence). The CDR3 covers 15 residues. Between the trimmed V and J ends, which lost 5 bases and 3 bases, there was a span of 16 bases. CDR3: CASSPQSTGDYGYTF. The CDR3 nucleotides are TGTGCCAGTAGTCCGCAGTCGACAGGAGACTATGGCTACACCTTC.

This clone was recorded once. V and J are TRBV3-1 (or the pseudogene TRBV3-2) and TRBJ1-5, with a tentative D call TRBD1 (6 bases). Trimming took off 6 bases at V and 4 bases at J, with 13 bases between the two ends. The CDR3 is made up of 14 amino acids. The V gene's germline CDR1 is LGHDT and CDR2 YNNKEL (reference sequence). The CDR3 loop reads CASSPGTTNQPQHF. The CDR3 nucleotides are TGTGCCAGCAGTCCCGGGACAACGAATCAGCCCCAGCATTTT.

This sequence joins TRBV6-2 or TRBV6-3 and TRBJ2-2, with D possibly matching TRBD2 (6 bases). The V end was cut by 5 bases, the J end by 6 bases, with 10 bases between. Germline CDR1 and CDR2: MNHEY and SVGEGT. This CDR3 contains 13 residues. DNA for the CDR3: TGTGCCAGCAGTATGACTAGTCCCGGGGAGCTGTTTTTT. This translates into CASSMTSPGELFF.